These 21 T cell receptor beta chains were sequenced from one sample in a study of blood T cells in healthy people across ages. PCR was performed a second time for about 6 to 11 cycles using a sample-barcoded 5' primer and a J-beta primer mix. MiXCR was run by TCRdb on the 5' RACE reads, yielding one entry per CDR3 protein. The sample has 1 million or so distinct CDR3 sequences, 40% to 55% seen once; the top ten hold 18%. The sample was blood. These receptors originate from a woman aged 55-69 years in good health.

This chain links TRBV14 with TRBJ1-1, with no clear D. The germline V gene encodes CDR1 SGHDN and CDR2 FVKESK. V gave up 1 base and J gave up 4 bases, with 13 bases separating them. There are 15 residues in the CDR3. CDR3 protein: CASSQGRRMGTEAFF. The CDR3 DNA follows: TGTGCCAGCAGCCAAGGACGGCGGATGGGCACTGAAGCTTTCTTT.

This clonotype was detected a few times. The V and J genes are TRBV7-6 and TRBJ2-4, with D possibly being TRBD1 (5 bases). This CDR3 region has 20 residues. Looked up from germline, CDR1 is SGHVS and CDR2 is FNYEAQ. V shed 5 bases and J shed 0 bases, with 26 bases lying between them. The CDR3: CASSPTSWGERELAKNIQYF. The CDR3 coding sequence is TGTGCCAGCAGCCCTACTTCGTGGGGCGAGAGAGAATTAGCCAAAAACATTCAGTACTTC.

This clonotype was counted a few times. The rearrangement links TRBV9 to TRBJ1-2, with 7 bases that match TRBD1. Trimming at V came to 1 base and at J to 4 bases, leaving 4 bases not matched to a gene. The germline V gene encodes CDR1 SGDLS and CDR2 YYNGEE. This CDR3 has 14 residues. CDR3 residues: CASSVRDSGYGYTF. CDR3 DNA sequence: TGTGCCAGCAGCGTACGGGACAGCGGCTATGGCTACACCTTC.

This chain joins TRBV6-2 or TRBV6-3 and TRBJ2-5; TRBD1 might be the D (6 bases). This CDR3 is 14 amino acids long. The V and J ends lost 2 bases and 11 bases respectively, with 18 bases between them. The germline CDR1 and CDR2 sequences are MNHEY and SVGEGT. The CDR3 DNA follows: TGTGCCAGCAGTTACGGGACAACGGATAGTGAGCAGTACTTC. Protein product: CASSYGTTDSEQYF.

This clonotype appeared once. The chain couples TRBV19 to TRBJ2-1; D is unresolved. The CDR3 consists of 13 residues. The germline gives CDR1 LNHDA, CDR2 SQIVND (reference sequence). Trimming took off 7 bases at V and 4 bases at J, with 11 bases between the two ends. The CDR3 DNA reads as TGTGCCAGTAAGTCGGACCTTTACAATGAGCAGTTCTTC. Translating gives CASKSDLYNEQFF.

The chain employs TRBV11-3 and TRBJ2-3; TRBD1 aligns across 9 bases. Germline CDR1 SGHNT, CDR2 YENEEA. V lost 3 bases, J lost 1 base, and 5 bases stayed unmatched. The CDR3 is 16 residues long. CDR3 in amino acids: CASSFGTGLGTDTQYF. The CDR3, as DNA: TGTGCCAGCAGCTTTGGGACAGGGCTCGGCACAGATACGCAGTATTTT.

The V call is TRBV27, the J call TRBJ1-6; no definite D call. Germline V gene sequence: CDR1 MNHEY, CDR2 SMNVEV (reference sequence). V shed 5 bases and J shed 9 bases, with 20 bases lying between them. The CDR3 length is 16 residues. The chain's CDR3 is CASSGKRGSISSPLHF. CDR3 coding DNA: TGTGCCAGCAGTGGAAAACGGGGTAGTATCTCTTCACCCCTCCACTTT.

The count of this clonotype is one. A much larger clone lies a single base off, so this may be a read error. The CDR3 DNA follows: TGTGCCAGCAGTGAACATACGCAGTATTTT. This encodes CASSEHTQYF. This rearrangement joins TRBV12-3 or TRBV12-4 to TRBJ2-3; D gene unclear. This CDR3 is 10 amino acids long. Trimming cost V 5 bases and J 7 bases, with 4 bases left between them.

This rearrangement joins TRBV12-3 or TRBV12-4 to TRBJ2-7, with D possibly TRBD2 on 6 matching bases. This CDR3 comprises 15 residues. V was pared by 4 bases and J by 0 bases, with 13 bases between. The CDR3, as DNA: TGTGCCAGCAGTTCCCGGGACTCCACCTCCTACGAGCAGTACTTC. This encodes CASSSRDSTSYEQYF.

The gene calls are TRBV6-1 and TRBJ2-5; D remains ambiguous. Looked up from germline, CDR1 is MNHNS and CDR2 is SASEGT. The CDR3 runs 13 residues. Trimming removed 0 bases at V and 11 bases at J, with 13 bases between. The CDR3 loop is CASSEAHKTRQYF. CDR3 nucleotide sequence: TGTGCCAGCAGTGAAGCGCATAAGACACGGCAGTACTTC.

This clonotype has ten or more counts. The chain is built from TRBV20-1 and TRBJ2-5; the match to TRBD1 covers 9 bases. Germline loops: CDR1 DFQATT, CDR2 SNEGSKA (reference sequence). V lost 6 bases and J lost 1; bases outside the gene matches: 6. This CDR3 is built from 14 residues. The CDR3 loop reads CSAGDRVSQETQYF. CDR3 DNA: TGCAGTGCAGGGGACAGGGTGTCCCAAGAGACCCAGTACTTC.

The J gene is TRBJ2-6, the V gene TRBV6-6; D unresolved. The CDR3 is 16 amino acids. CDR1 MNHNY and CDR2 SVGAGI come from the germline V gene (reference sequence). Deletions cut 5 bases from V and 0 bases from J, with 11 bases between. CDR3 DNA sequence: TGTGCCAGCAGTCCTATTCCGGTCTCTGGGGCCAACGTCCTGACTTTC. It encodes CASSPIPVSGANVLTF.

V gene TRBV24-1 combines with J gene TRBJ2-1; 10 bases match TRBD1. V shed 3 bases, J shed 8 bases, and the junction held 6 bases outside the gene matches. Germline CDR1 is KGHDR and CDR2 is SFDVKD. This CDR3 has 15 residues. The CDR3 DNA sequence: TGTGCCACCAGTGATGCGGGACAGGGGTCGGATGAGCAGTTCTTC. Protein product: CATSDAGQGSDEQFF.

Details on this clonotype: An end of the junction does not agree with germline; a read error may underlie this. The chain uses TRBV27 and TRBJ2-7, with 10 bases aligning to TRBD2. CDR3 size: 13 residues. CDR1 is MNHEY and CDR2 is SMNVEV in the germline V gene (reference sequence). The CDR3 region has the DNA TGTGTCAGCACCGGGACTAGCGAGTACGAGCAGTACTTC. This sequence encodes CVSTGTSEYEQYF.

CDR3 nucleotide sequence: TGTGCCAGCAGTGCCCTAAATCAGGGTTTTTGGCAGCCCCAGCATTTT. Translation: CASSALNQGFWQPQHF. V usage is TRBV6-1 and J usage is TRBJ1-5, with D possibly matching TRBD1 (5 bases). Germline V gene sequence: CDR1 MNHNS, CDR2 SASEGT. The CDR3 runs 16 residues. Trimming took off 4 bases at V and 7 bases at J, with 20 bases between the two ends.

This clonotype was seen once. The J gene is TRBJ2-3, the V gene TRBV6-1; no definite D call. This CDR3 has 14 residues. V was shortened by 6 bases and J by 8 bases, with 18 bases between the two germline ends. Germline-derived CDR1 and CDR2 are MNHNS and SASEGT. CDR3 residues: CASRGMVAVGTQYF. The CDR3 nucleotides read TGTGCCAGCAGGGGGATGGTAGCTGTCGGTACGCAGTATTTT.

The rearrangement uses TRBV20-1 and TRBJ2-3; either TRBD1 or TRBD2 may supply D (5 bases each). Trimming shortened V by 4 bases and J by 0 bases, and 8 bases separated the two germline ends. Germline assignment: CDR1 DFQATT and CDR2 SNEGSKA (reference sequence). CDR3 length: 13 residues. The CDR3 sequence: CSAKRDSTDTQYF. The CDR3 nucleotides are TGCAGTGCTAAAAGGGACAGCACAGATACGCAGTATTTT.

This clonotype was seen at least ten times. The gene calls are TRBV6-5 and TRBJ2-5; 9 bases align to TRBD2. Germline lookup yields CDR1 MNHEY and CDR2 SVGAGI. This CDR3 has 13 residues. After removal of 6 bases from V and 3 bases from J, the junction contained 2 bases not matched to a gene. CDR3 region: CASRRLAEETQYF. CDR3 nucleotides: TGTGCCAGCAGACGACTAGCGGAAGAGACCCAGTACTTC.

The CDR3: CASSHPKGASGRLSYEQYF. CDR3 nucleotide sequence: TGTGCCAGCAGCCACCCGAAGGGGGCTAGCGGGCGCCTCTCCTACGAGCAGTACTTC. This chain uses TRBV11-2 with TRBJ2-7; TRBD2 might be the D (8 bases). V lost 5 bases, J lost 0 bases, and 26 bases lay in between. The CDR3 is made up of 19 amino acids. Germline-derived CDR1 and CDR2 are SGHAT and FQNNGV.

V gene TRBV6-6 combines with J gene TRBJ1-5, with D perhaps matching TRBD1 (6 bases). This CDR3 has 14 amino acids. Trimming took off 7 bases at V and 5 bases at J, with 15 bases between the two ends. Germline assignment: CDR1 MNHNY and CDR2 SVGAGI (reference sequence). The CDR3 is CASIGGKLDQPQHF. For the CDR3, the DNA is TGTGCCAGCATCGGGGGCAAGTTGGATCAGCCCCAGCATTTT.

The chain combines TRBV24-1 with TRBJ2-5; 13 nucleotides agree with TRBD2. The trim removed 3 bases at V and 11 bases at J, leaving 8 bases unmatched. Germline CDR1 reads KGHDR; CDR2 reads SFDVKD. The CDR3 consists of 15 residues. CDR3 protein: CATSDPGLAGSEQYF. CDR3 sequence (DNA): TGTGCCACCAGTGATCCGGGACTAGCGGGATCTGAGCAGTACTTC.